This record concerns one T cell receptor (beta chain) sequence. Its target is not known. The data stem from a study of T-cell reconstitution after alpha-beta-depleted transplantation in children. In germline, CDR1 is MNHEY, CDR2 SMNVEV (reference sequence). Trimming at V came to 3 bases and at J to 7 bases, leaving 6 bases not matched to a gene. This CDR3 is built from 15 residues. Unique molecular identifiers were incorporated into the prepared TCRbeta library. A single record per CDR3 protein comes from TCRdb applying MiXCR to the PCR reads. The sample shows approximately 800,000 distinct CDR3 sequences, about 16% of them seen only once. General study findings and limits: After transplant, high TCRbeta diversity at day 60 in some patients arose from surviving recipient T cells and thymic progenitors.

The receptor's source is a male patient younger than 18 who had a stem cell transplant for acute lymphoblastic leukemia, so the T cells may come from the graft donor. V is TRBV27 and J is TRBJ2-1; 10 bases map to TRBD2. The sequencing used PBMCs, mostly from graft donor cells, collected 360 days after TCRalphabeta/CD19-depleted stem cell transplant. This chain's CDR3 is CASSFLLAGVNEQFF. CDR3 DNA sequence: TGTGCCAGCAGTTTTTTGCTAGCGGGAGTGAATGAGCAGTTCTTC.